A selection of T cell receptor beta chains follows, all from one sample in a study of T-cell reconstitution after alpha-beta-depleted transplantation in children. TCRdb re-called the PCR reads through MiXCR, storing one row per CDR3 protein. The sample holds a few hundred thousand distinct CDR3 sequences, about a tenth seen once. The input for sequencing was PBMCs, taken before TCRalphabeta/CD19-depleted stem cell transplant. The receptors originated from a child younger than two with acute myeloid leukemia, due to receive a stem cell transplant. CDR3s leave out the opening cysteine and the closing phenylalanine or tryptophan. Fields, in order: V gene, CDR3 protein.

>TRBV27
ASSLSNTGYWNTEAF
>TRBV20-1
SARDPTAGGYT
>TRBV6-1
ASSEARGYSNQPQH
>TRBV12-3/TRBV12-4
TFTHLAGEAIVQETQY
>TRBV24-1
ATSDLRTSGKETQY
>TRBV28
ASSLSSMTGTSGRSQY
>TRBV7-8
ASSLSRILVRETQY
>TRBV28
ASSSPPGSGNTIY
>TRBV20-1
SAVDGVRETQY
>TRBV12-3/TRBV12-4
ASSLGSNTEAF
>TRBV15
ATSREGQGVSEAF
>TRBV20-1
SARETGFTDTQY
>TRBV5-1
ASSLGRNQETQY
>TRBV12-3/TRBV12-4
ASSLVIDTQY
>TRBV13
ASSFSRTTYEQY
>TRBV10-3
AISETTTTDTQY
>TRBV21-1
ASSKSDSTLSTDTQY
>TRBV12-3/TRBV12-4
ASSLGVAGSLPY